This TCR beta chain was retrieved from a study of T cell responses to AZD1222 COVID-19 vaccine. Study conclusions and caveats: Increases in Spike-specific TCR breadth and depth were seen after two AZD1222 doses. Among vaccine-associated CD4 TCRs, coverage spanned spike, with dominance at 160-218 and 743-854. Clonal diversity may have been underestimated, and the donors were mostly white British, with more females than males.

Of note for this clone: Its cognate antigen is unknown.

The protocol was immunoSEQ multiplex PCR, while the TCRdb copy is restricted to in-frame clones and leaves out a portion. The sample consists of more than 100,000 clones, 90% of them appearing once. Sample: peripheral blood, taken on day 0 of AZD1222 vaccination. The TCR sequence derives from an adult in good health.

CDR3 in amino acids: CASSGIVRADTQYF. CDR3 nucleotide sequence: TGTGCCAGCAGCGGAATTGTACGGGCAGATACGCAGTATTTT. The V gene is TRBV7-2, the J gene TRBJ2-3; D is unresolved. Trimming took 5 bases from V and 4 from J, leaving 13 bases between them. Germline V lookup: CDR1 SGHTA, CDR2 FQGNSA. CDR3 length: 14 residues. The full variable domain, in which reference TRBV7-2 and TRBJ2-3 provide the parts outside the CDR3, is GAGVSQSPSNKVTEKGKDVELRCDPISGHTALYWYRQSLGQGLEFLIYFQGNSAPDKSGLPSDRFSAERTGGSVSTLTIQRTQQEDSAVYLCASSGIVRADTQYFGPGTRLTVL.